This T cell receptor (beta chain) was found in a study of cytomegalovirus exposure and HLA in healthy donors. Study findings and constraints: The productive fraction for most TCR beta V segments was about 87% or about 30% in an earlier analysis. Because they were indistinguishable, some V segments, including TRBV6-2 and TRBV6-3, were excluded.

This clone showed up just a few times. Antigen specificity is unknown. These donors counted as nominally healthy when sampled, but unrecorded immune exposures were likely. This CDR3 is built from 14 residues. Looked up from germline, CDR1 is MDHEN and CDR2 is SYDVKM. Trimming cost V 1 base and J 3 bases, with 10 bases left between them. This PCR relied on a set of 60 Vbeta primers and 13 Jbeta primers. TCRdb keeps only in-frame clones here, not all; method: immunoSEQ multiplex PCR. The table lists more than 50,000 clones, roughly 72% of them singletons. V gene TRBV28 combines with J gene TRBJ2-7; tentative D call: TRBD1 (5 bases). The clonotype originates from a woman between 45 and 65 years old in good health and CMV-seropositive. The material sequenced was PBMCs. The CDR3 is CASSLFQGDYEQYF. CDR3 nucleotide sequence: TGTGCCAGCAGTTTATTTCAGGGTGACTACGAGCAGTACTTC.